This note documents a single TCR beta chain sequence. This clonotype was seen repeatedly, ten times or more. Its target antigen remains unknown. Within one base of it there is no much larger clone, and no base qualities were kept. This sample is part of a study of T cells in Graves' hyperthyroidism and ophthalmopathy (dated by TCRdb to between 2017 and 2020). In the study overall: Peripheral blood was collected at initial diagnosis, before any treatment. To identify distinguishing TCR V-J signatures, a discovery cohort of about 95 patients was used, comprising under 45 with Graves' ophthalmopathy and about 59 with stable Graves' hyperthyroidism. Prospective prediction of ophthalmopathy was tested in an independent validation cohort consisting of under 20 hyperthyroidism patients and about 17 patients who later progressed to ophthalmopathy. The 100 or so discovery patients were divided at random into training and test sets in a 7:3 ratio. In several Graves' hyperthyroidism patients, the study also compared T-cell repertoires from thyroid tissue with T-cell repertoires from blood. After blood sampling, hyperthyroidism patients were treated with methimazole at a starting dose of 30 mg daily, and ophthalmopathy patients were treated with high-dose intravenous methylprednisolone. TCR Vbeta CDR3 sequencing of roughly 140 peripheral blood samples (over 40 ophthalmopathy, about 75 hyperthyroidism and approximately 17 progressor patients) is reported in the paper. Summary of the overall study and its limitations: In validation, progression to ophthalmopathy was predicted by the model with roughly 71% sensitivity and roughly 76% specificity, a median of 6.5 months before onset. Most expanded thyroid clonotypes (frequency above 0.001) were also detected in blood, a finding suggesting that blood repertoires may reflect thyroid immune responses. A 13 V-J signature model separated ophthalmopathy from stable hyperthyroidism, with just over 85% sensitivity and around 84% specificity in cross-validation and 80%/75% in testing. Sample size was not statistically predetermined, and blinding of investigators to group allocation was not performed.

A patient counted as having stable Graves' hyperthyroidism if no progression to ophthalmopathy occurred over 18 months of follow-up. The hyperthyroidism patients were between 18 and 65 years old and newly diagnosed, with a disease duration of less than 2 months. Any patient with an uncontrolled infection, another autoimmune disease, pregnancy or lactation was excluded. Diagnoses were established on the basis of clinical symptoms, serum thyroxine and TRAb, thyroid ultrasound, and orbital computed tomography. Ficoll-Paque density gradient centrifugation was used to isolate PBMCs from around 9.1 ml of fresh peripheral blood. Total RNA was extracted with Trizol reagent, and quality was checked on an Agilent 2100 Bioanalyzer. Reading from cysteine to phenylalanine, the CDR3 counts 16 amino acids. The read is trimmed to its CDR3 DNA, 48 bases read in frame from base 1. The germline ends are 11 bases apart after V is trimmed by 1 base and J by 4 bases.

Amplification of TCR beta CDR3 regions was carried out from RNA transcripts. A first-round RT-PCR of the TCR CDR3 used the HTBI primer set with the Qiagen OneStep RT-PCR kit. A second multiplex PCR round built the libraries, followed by size selection and purification. The libraries were sequenced on an Illumina HiSeq2000 using paired-end 100 bp reads. The source study handled its data this way. SOAPnuke was used to process the raw data, with reads discarded if the reads contained adapters or uncalled bases, had a mean Phred below 15, or lacked an exact constant-primer or identifier match. COPE v1.2.5 was used to merge the high-quality paired reads, and each unique nucleotide sequence was defined as a clonotype. Clonotypes were aligned to IMGT TRBV, TRBD and TRBJ reference segments using MiTCR v1.1. The analysis was restricted to V-J combinations with a frequency above 0.0001, which together covered 98% to 99.2% of the repertoires. The TCS score was defined as F50 (clonal expansion) divided by E x V (chaos), with BLOSUM62-based TCRdist calculated between CDR3 peptides within each V-J. Welch's t-statistics and random forest reduced 514 V-J features to roughly 13, which were used in a naive Bayes classifier (R e1071). TCRdb ran its own pipeline on the public reads, namely fastp trimming at Q25 and MiXCR clone calling, and kept in-frame beta chains. Each CDR3 protein gets just one entry, which takes the most common genes and DNA from the rows behind it. The V and J calls and clone size are TCRdb's, not the authors'. The sample data list approximately 640,000 distinct CDR3 sequences, and approximately 15% of these were observed just once. The top ten constitute roughly a sixth of the sample.

This clonotype was sampled from a man between 50 and 59 years old with Graves' hyperthyroidism. The sequenced sample consisted of blood. The sequence links TRBV12-3 or TRBV12-4 to TRBJ1-6; the D gene lacks a confident call. At the DNA level, the sequence is TGTGCCAGCAGTTTAGGAGTGCTTGGGTATAATTCACCCCTCCACTTT. Its product reads: CASSLGVLGYNSPLHF.